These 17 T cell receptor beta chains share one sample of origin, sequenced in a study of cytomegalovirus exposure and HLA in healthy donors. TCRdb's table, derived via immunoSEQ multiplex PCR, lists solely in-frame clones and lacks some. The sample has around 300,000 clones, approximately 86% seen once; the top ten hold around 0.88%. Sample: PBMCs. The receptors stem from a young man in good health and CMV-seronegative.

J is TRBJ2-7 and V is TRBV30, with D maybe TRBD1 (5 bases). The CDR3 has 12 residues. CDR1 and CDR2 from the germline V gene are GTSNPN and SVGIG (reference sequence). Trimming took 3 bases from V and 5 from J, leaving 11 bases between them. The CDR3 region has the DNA TGTGCCTGGAGCCTGGACATGCACGAGCAGTACTTC. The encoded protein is CAWSLDMHEQYF.

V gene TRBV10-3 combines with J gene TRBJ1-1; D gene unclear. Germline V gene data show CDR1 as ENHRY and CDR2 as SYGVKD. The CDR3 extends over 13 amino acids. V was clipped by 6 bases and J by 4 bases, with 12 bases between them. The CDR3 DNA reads TGTGCCATCAGGGGTGGGAGGGCCACTGAAGCTTTCTTT. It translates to CAIRGGRATEAFF.

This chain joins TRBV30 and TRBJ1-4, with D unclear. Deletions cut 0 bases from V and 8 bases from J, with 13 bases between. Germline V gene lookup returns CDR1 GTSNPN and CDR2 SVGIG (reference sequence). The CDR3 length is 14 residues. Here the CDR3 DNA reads TGTGCCTGGAGTGTACGTTCTGGGAGCGAAAAACTGTTTTTT. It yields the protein CAWSVRSGSEKLFF.

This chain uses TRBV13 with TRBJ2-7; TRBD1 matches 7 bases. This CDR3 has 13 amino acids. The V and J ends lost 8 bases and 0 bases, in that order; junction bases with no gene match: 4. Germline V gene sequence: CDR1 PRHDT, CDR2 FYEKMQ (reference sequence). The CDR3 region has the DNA TGTGCCAGCTGCACAGGGGACTCCTACGAGCAGTACTTC. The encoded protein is CASCTGDSYEQYF.

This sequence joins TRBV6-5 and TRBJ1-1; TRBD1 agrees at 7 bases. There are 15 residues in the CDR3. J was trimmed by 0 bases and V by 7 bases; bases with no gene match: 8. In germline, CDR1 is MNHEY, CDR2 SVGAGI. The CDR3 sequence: CASTGTARMNTEAFF. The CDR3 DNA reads TGTGCCAGCACCGGGACAGCCCGCATGAACACTGAAGCTTTCTTT.

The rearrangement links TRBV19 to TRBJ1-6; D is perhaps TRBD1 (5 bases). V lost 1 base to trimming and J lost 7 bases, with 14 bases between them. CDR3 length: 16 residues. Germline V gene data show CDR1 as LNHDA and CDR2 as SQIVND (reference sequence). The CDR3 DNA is TGTGCCAGTAGTATAGGGAGGGAGGGGTGGAATTCACCCCTCCACTTT. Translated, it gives CASSIGREGWNSPLHF.

Here the CDR3 DNA reads TGTGCCTCCCCTACCGGGGGGGGCGGCACAGATACGCAGTATTTT. Protein product: CASPTGGGGTDTQYF. The V and J genes are TRBV30 and TRBJ2-3; 8 nucleotides match TRBD2. The ends lost 7 bases at V and 1 base at J; junction bases unmatched: 10. The CDR3 covers 15 residues. Germline CDR1 GTSNPN, CDR2 SVGIG (reference sequence).

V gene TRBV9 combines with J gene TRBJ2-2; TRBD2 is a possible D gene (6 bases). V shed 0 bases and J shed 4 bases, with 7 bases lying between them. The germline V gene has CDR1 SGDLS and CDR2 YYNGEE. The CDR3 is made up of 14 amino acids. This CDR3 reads CASSVGDFTGELFF. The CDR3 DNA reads TGTGCCAGCAGCGTAGGGGACTTCACCGGGGAGCTGTTTTTT.

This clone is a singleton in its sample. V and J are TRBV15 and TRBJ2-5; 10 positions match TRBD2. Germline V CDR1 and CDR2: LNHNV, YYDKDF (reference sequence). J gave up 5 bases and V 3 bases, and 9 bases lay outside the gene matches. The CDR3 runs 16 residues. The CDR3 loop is CATSRGSGGVPETQYF. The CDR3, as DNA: TGTGCCACCAGCAGGGGAAGCGGGGGGGTCCCGGAGACCCAGTACTTC.

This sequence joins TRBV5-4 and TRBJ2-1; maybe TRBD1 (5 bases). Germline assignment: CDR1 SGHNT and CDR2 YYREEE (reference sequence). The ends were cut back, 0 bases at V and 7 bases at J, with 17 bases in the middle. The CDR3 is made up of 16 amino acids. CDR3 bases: TGTGCCAGCAGCTTGGGGTCAGGGTCGTTGGCGAATGAGCAGTTCTTC. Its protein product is CASSLGSGSLANEQFF.

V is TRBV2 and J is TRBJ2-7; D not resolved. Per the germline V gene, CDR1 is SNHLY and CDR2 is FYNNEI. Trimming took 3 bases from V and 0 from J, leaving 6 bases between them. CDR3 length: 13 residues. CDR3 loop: CASSETGSYEQYF. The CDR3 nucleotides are TGTGCCAGCAGTGAGACGGGCTCCTACGAGCAGTACTTC.

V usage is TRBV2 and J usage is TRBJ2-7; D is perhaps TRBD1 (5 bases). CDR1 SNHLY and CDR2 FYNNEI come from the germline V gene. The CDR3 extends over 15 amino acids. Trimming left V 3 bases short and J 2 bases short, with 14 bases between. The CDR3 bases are TGTGCCAGCAGTGAGCAGGGTCTACCAGCCTACGAGCAGTACTTC. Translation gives CASSEQGLPAYEQYF.

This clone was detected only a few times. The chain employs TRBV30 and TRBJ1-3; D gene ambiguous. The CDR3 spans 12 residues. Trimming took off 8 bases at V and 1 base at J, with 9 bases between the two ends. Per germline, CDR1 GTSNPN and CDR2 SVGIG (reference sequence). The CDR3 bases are TGTGCCCGTGATAGATCTGGAAACACCATATATTTT. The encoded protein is CARDRSGNTIYF. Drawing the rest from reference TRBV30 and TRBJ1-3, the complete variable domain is SQTIHQWPATLVQPVGSPLSLECTVEGTSNPNLYWYRQAAGRGLQLLFYSVGIGQISSEVPQNLSASRPQDRQFILSSKKLLLSDSGFYLCARDRSGNTIYFGEGSWLTVV.

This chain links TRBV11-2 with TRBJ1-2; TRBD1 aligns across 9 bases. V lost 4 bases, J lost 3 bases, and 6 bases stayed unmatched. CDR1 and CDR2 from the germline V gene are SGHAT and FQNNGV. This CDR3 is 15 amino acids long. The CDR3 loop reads CASSYGQGRDYGYTF. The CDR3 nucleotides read TGTGCCAGCAGCTACGGACAGGGGAGGGACTATGGCTACACCTTC.

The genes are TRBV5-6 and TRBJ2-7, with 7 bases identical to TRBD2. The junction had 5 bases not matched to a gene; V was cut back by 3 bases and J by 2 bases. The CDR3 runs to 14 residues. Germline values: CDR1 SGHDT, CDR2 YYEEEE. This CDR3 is CASSSSRGAYEQYF. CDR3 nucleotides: TGTGCCAGCAGCTCCTCACGGGGGGCCTACGAGCAGTACTTC.

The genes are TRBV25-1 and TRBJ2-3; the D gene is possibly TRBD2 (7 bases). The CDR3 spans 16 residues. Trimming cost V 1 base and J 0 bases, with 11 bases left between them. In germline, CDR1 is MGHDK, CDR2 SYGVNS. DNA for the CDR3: TGTGCCAGCAGTGAATTGGGGGGGCCTAGCACAGATACGCAGTATTTT. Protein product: CASSELGGPSTDTQYF.

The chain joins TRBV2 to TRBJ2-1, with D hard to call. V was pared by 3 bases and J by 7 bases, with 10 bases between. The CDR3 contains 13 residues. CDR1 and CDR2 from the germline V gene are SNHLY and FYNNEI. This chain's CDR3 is CASSDGAENEQFF. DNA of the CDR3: TGTGCCAGCAGTGATGGTGCGGAAAATGAGCAGTTCTTC.